Below, 20 T cell receptor beta chains from the same sample are listed, as sequenced in a study of T cell changes during pregnancy in multiple sclerosis (dated by TCRdb to the late 2010s). The library was obtained by the immunoSEQ multiplex PCR assay. This immuneACCESS table, as held by TCRdb, lists in-frame sequences with V and J called but not all clones. Of the missing ones, under half trace to an unresolved V gene in checked studies; the others have no known cause. This sample is represented by tens of thousands of clones; 91% of them were singletons. The leading ten clones occupy approximately 0.71% of the sample. This specimen consisted of peripheral blood, obtained in the third trimester of pregnancy. Receptors originate from a female donor in good health, enrolled as a control in a pregnancy study.

The chain links TRBV29-1 to TRBJ1-1; 9 bases match TRBD1. Germline V CDR1 and CDR2: SQVTM, ANQGSEA. The CDR3 runs to 13 residues. J lost 1 base, V lost 4 bases, and 1 base had no gene match. The CDR3 here is CSVVQGANTEAFF. CDR3 nucleotide sequence: TGCAGCGTTGTACAGGGGGCGAACACTGAAGCTTTCTTT.

The chain couples TRBV28 to TRBJ1-6; TRBD1 matches at 7 bases. CDR3 length: 18 residues. Germline-derived CDR1 and CDR2 are MDHEN and SYDVKM. Unmatched junction bases numbered 14, after V lost 5 bases and J lost 4 bases. CDR3 residues: CASSAPGHRGKYNSPLHF. The CDR3 DNA reads as TGTGCCAGCAGTGCCCCAGGTCACAGGGGAAAATATAATTCACCCCTCCACTTT.

The chain has TRBV27 and TRBJ1-4; D gene unclear. The CDR3 has 16 amino acids. Germline assignment: CDR1 MNHEY and CDR2 SMNVEV (reference sequence). The germline V and J ends were trimmed by 6 bases and 7 bases, with 21 bases remaining between them. The DNA of the CDR3 is TGTGCCAGCAGCCCGAATTTGTTTTCTCCTAGTGAAAAACTGTTTTTT. Translated, it gives CASSPNLFSPSEKLFF.

Here the CDR3 reads CASSVWRYNSPLHF. DNA for the CDR3: TGTGCCAGCAGTGTGTGGCGGTATAATTCACCCCTCCACTTT. The chain joins TRBV2 to TRBJ1-6; D is unclear. The CDR3 has 14 residues. The V end was cut by 4 bases, the J end by 4 bases, with 8 bases between. CDR1 and CDR2 (germline): SNHLY, FYNNEI. The complete variable domain, with remaining parts taken from reference TRBV2 and TRBJ1-6, reads EPEVTQTPSHQVTQMGQEVILRCVPISNHLYFYWYRQILGQKVEFLVSFYNNEISEKSEIFDDQFSVERPDGSNFTLKIRSTKLEDSAMYFCASSVWRYNSPLHFGNGTRLTVT.

V is TRBV4-1 and J is TRBJ2-3, with D possibly matching TRBD2 (5 bases). Germline CDR1 is MGHRA and CDR2 is YSYEKL. V lost 0 bases and J lost 7, with 8 bases in between. This CDR3 has 13 residues. The CDR3 reads CASSQELTNTQYF. DNA of the CDR3: TGCGCCAGCAGCCAAGAACTGACTAATACGCAGTATTTT.

This clone was seen more than once but under ten times. V is TRBV4-3 and J is TRBJ1-1, with TRBD1 as a possible D gene (6 bases). Germline lookup yields CDR1 LGHNA and CDR2 YSLEER. V lost 1 base to trimming and J lost 7 bases, with 13 bases between them. The CDR3 covers 14 residues. The CDR3 DNA reads TGCGCCAGCAGCCAAGGCCGGACAGCCTTTGAAGCTTTCTTT. Its protein is CASSQGRTAFEAFF.

The chain links TRBV4-1 to TRBJ2-2; 9 nucleotides agree with TRBD1. Trimming at V came to 5 bases and at J to 0 bases, leaving 4 bases not matched to a gene. This CDR3 has 16 residues. Germline CDR1 reads MGHRA; CDR2 reads YSYEKL. The CDR3 coding sequence is TGCGCCAGCAGCAACCGACAGGGGGCGAACACCGGGGAGCTGTTTTTT. Protein sequence: CASSNRQGANTGELFF.

V usage is TRBV6-1 and J usage is TRBJ2-1; 8 positions agree with TRBD1. The V gene's germline CDR1 is MNHNS and CDR2 SASEGT. Losses at the gene ends were 2 bases for V and 6 bases for J; bases not matched to a gene: 9. The CDR3 contains 16 residues. CDR3 DNA sequence: TGTGCCAGCAGTGAACTAGGACAGGGCTCTGGCAATGAGCAGTTCTTC. Its translation is CASSELGQGSGNEQFF.

The rearrangement links TRBV7-9 to TRBJ1-1; D not certain. V was cut by 5 bases and J by 4 bases, with 20 bases left in between. Germline CDR1 is SEHNR and CDR2 is FQNEAQ (reference sequence). The CDR3 extends over 16 amino acids. CDR3 sequence reads: CASSPPGAGEGTEAFF. CDR3 DNA: TGTGCCAGCAGCCCCCCAGGTGCCGGGGAGGGCACTGAAGCTTTCTTT.

This clone was seen only once. CDR3 in amino acids: CASSLTGGPRVTNEKLFF. The CDR3 nucleotides are TGTGCCAGCAGCTTAACGGGGGGCCCTAGGGTAACTAATGAAAAACTGTTTTTT. This sequence joins TRBV7-2 and TRBJ1-4, with TRBD1 as a possible D gene (6 bases). Germline CDR1 and CDR2: SGHTA and FQGNSA. The CDR3 is 18 amino acids. V lost 2 bases, J lost 1 base, and 17 bases lay in between.

J is TRBJ1-1 and V is TRBV2; 10 positions agree with TRBD1. The trim removed 5 bases at V and 1 base at J, leaving 4 bases unmatched. The CDR3 totals 15 residues. Germline V lookup: CDR1 SNHLY, CDR2 FYNNEI. Written as DNA, the CDR3 is TGTGCCAGCAGTTTGACAGGGGGCTCGAACACTGAAGCTTTCTTT. It yields the protein CASSLTGGSNTEAFF.

The chain has TRBV2 and TRBJ1-1; D is undetermined. The V end was cut by 5 bases, the J end by 4 bases, with 8 bases between. The CDR3 is 12 residues long. Germline CDR1 is SNHLY and CDR2 is FYNNEI. CDR3 in DNA: TGTGCCAGCAGTACTAGAACCACTGAAGCTTTCTTT. Protein: CASSTRTTEAFF.

The chain carries TRBV7-2 and TRBJ2-7; D ambiguous. The ends were cut back, 6 bases at V and 2 bases at J, with 11 bases in the middle. The germline CDR1 and CDR2 sequences are SGHTA and FQGNSA. This CDR3 comprises 13 residues. In nucleotides, the CDR3 is TGTGCCAGCAGGCCGGCGGTTACCTACGAGCAGTACTTC. It translates to CASRPAVTYEQYF.

Only a few counts were recorded for this clone. The chain carries TRBV10-3 and TRBJ1-3; 7 bases line up with TRBD1. Germline CDR1 is ENHRY and CDR2 is SYGVKD. This CDR3 has 14 residues. With 0 bases clipped from V and 6 bases from J, the junction kept 2 bases outside the gene matches. The CDR3 sequence is CAISESGQINTIYF. The CDR3 nucleotides are TGTGCCATCAGTGAGTCGGGACAGATAAACACCATATATTTT.

V is TRBV6-1 and J is TRBJ2-7, with 8 bases identical to TRBD1. The CDR3 contains 16 residues. Germline CDR1 is MNHNS and CDR2 is SASEGT. V dropped 4 bases and J dropped 0; count of bases not matched to a gene: 8. CDR3 nucleotides: TGTGCCAGCAGTGGGCAATGGGACAGGTCCTCCTACGAGCAGTACTTC. Protein product: CASSGQWDRSSYEQYF.

This clone was observed once. This sequence joins TRBV6-1 and TRBJ2-3, with TRBD2 identical over 9 bases. The CDR3 sequence is 16 residues long. V was pared by 0 bases and J by 2 bases, with 3 bases of the junction left unmatched. Germline V gene lookup returns CDR1 MNHNS and CDR2 SASEGT. The CDR3 DNA is TGTGCCAGCAGTGAAGCCCTAGCGGGGAACACAGATACGCAGTATTTT. This codes for CASSEALAGNTDTQYF.

The chain is built from TRBV5-6 and TRBJ2-7, with 12 nucleotides matching TRBD2. CDR1 is SGHDT, CDR2 YYEEEE, per germline. J lost 4 bases, V lost 4 bases, and 9 bases had no gene match. The CDR3 runs to 16 residues. The CDR3 is CASSLPRLAGVYEQYF. The CDR3 DNA reads as TGTGCCAGCAGCCTACCCCGACTAGCGGGGGTATACGAGCAGTACTTC.

The rearrangement joins TRBV7-6 to TRBJ1-6; 7 bases align to TRBD1. The CDR3 is 14 residues long. With 4 bases clipped from V and 8 bases from J, the junction kept 5 bases outside the gene matches. Germline CDR1 reads SGHVS; CDR2 reads FNYEAQ. CDR3 in amino acids: CASSSGQADSPLHF. CDR3 in DNA: TGTGCCAGCAGCTCCGGACAGGCCGATTCACCCCTCCACTTT.

V is TRBV5-6 and J is TRBJ2-7; 12 nucleotides match TRBD1. The CDR3 loop spans 17 amino acids. Germline CDR1 reads SGHDT; CDR2 reads YYEEEE. Germline trimming cut 4 bases from V and 4 bases from J; bases unmatched to any gene: 12. CDR3 in amino acids: CASSLKGLGQGAYEQYF. CDR3 nucleotide sequence: TGTGCCAGCAGCCTGAAGGGTTTGGGACAGGGGGCGTACGAGCAGTACTTC.

The chain couples TRBV18 to TRBJ2-7; TRBD1 is a possible D gene (6 bases). The V and J ends lost 5 bases and 0 bases respectively, with 14 bases between them. CDR1 and CDR2 from the germline V gene are KGHSH and LQKENI. This CDR3 spans 15 amino acids. CDR3 sequence reads: CASSTNRDNSYEQYF. The CDR3 nucleotides read TGTGCCAGCTCAACAAACCGGGACAACTCCTACGAGCAGTACTTC. The variable domain in full, with the rest retrieved from reference TRBV18 and TRBJ2-7, is NAGVMQNPRHLVRRRGQEARLRCSPMKGHSHVYWYRQLPEEGLKFMVYLQKENIIDESGMPKERFSAEFPKEGPSILRIQQVVRGDSAAYFCASSTNRDNSYEQYFGPGTRLTVT.